What follows are 21 T cell receptor beta chains derived from one specimen sequenced in a study of T cells expressing NK-cell markers. TCRdb processed the 5' RACE reads again and assigns one entry to each CDR3 protein, with no DNA. This sample's table reports some 410,000 distinct CDR3 sequences. The sequenced sample was blood T cells: a sorted CD56 or NKG2C T cell subset, CD4+ or CD8+ T cells, or bulk PBMC T cells (not recorded which). The receptors come from a woman between 18 and 70 years old in good health.

This sequence joins TRBV7-2 and TRBJ2-1; the D gene TCRdb calls, TRBD1, cannot be checked with no DNA. The CDR3 runs 15 residues. Germline V gives CDR1 SGHTA, CDR2 FQGNSA. The CDR3 sequence is CASSTAPSSYNEQFF.

This sequence joins TRBV5-1 and TRBJ2-3; TCRdb gives TRBD2 as the D gene, but with no DNA this cannot be confirmed. The CDR3 has 17 amino acids. The germline gives CDR1 SGHRS, CDR2 YFSETQ. The CDR3 is CASSLSRGLDLPDTQYF.

This chain connects TRBV19 to TRBJ1-2. Germline CDR1 is LNHDA and CDR2 is SQIVND (reference sequence). The CDR3 extends over 12 amino acids. The CDR3 sequence: CASSQHWDGYTF.

The chain has TRBV23-1 and TRBJ2-3; no DNA is available, so the TRBD2 call from TCRdb remains unchecked. TRBV23-1 is recorded as an ORF, its role being uncertain. CDR3 size: 19 residues. This CDR3 is CASSHLRRTSGISTDTQYF.

This rearrangement joins TRBV12-3 or TRBV12-4 to TRBJ2-5. The CDR3 loop spans 13 amino acids. CDR3 protein: CASSFGSRETQYF.

The rearrangement links TRBV16 to TRBJ2-7; without DNA, the TCRdb call of TRBD1 cannot be checked. The germline CDR1 and CDR2 sequences are KGHSY and FQNENV. The CDR3 loop spans 15 amino acids. This CDR3 reads CASSPGTGFLWEQYF.

This chain joins TRBV5-5 and TRBJ1-6. The CDR3 has 15 residues. CDR1 and CDR2 (germline): SGHKS, YYEKEE (reference sequence). The CDR3 is CASSPGTVENSPLHF.

The V call is TRBV2, the J call TRBJ2-3; lacking DNA, the TRBD2 call made by TCRdb goes unchecked. Germline CDR1 and CDR2: SNHLY and FYNNEI. This CDR3 is 15 amino acids long. The CDR3: CASSGSGGPGDTQYF.

V gene TRBV28 combines with J gene TRBJ2-1; no DNA is available, so the TRBD2 call from TCRdb remains unchecked. Germline assignment: CDR1 MDHEN and CDR2 SYDVKM. This CDR3 is 16 amino acids long. CDR3 in amino acids: CASSWNGLAANNEQFF.

This chain joins TRBV29-1 and TRBJ2-3; the D call of TRBD1 rests on TCRdb alone, since no DNA is present to check it. The CDR3 covers 15 residues. The germline V gene has CDR1 SQVTM and CDR2 ANQGSEA. The CDR3 reads CSVEQEGDIDDTQYF.

The genes are TRBV15 and TRBJ2-1; TCRdb designates TRBD1, a call that cannot be tested without DNA. Germline CDR1 LNHNV, CDR2 YYDKDF (reference sequence). CDR3 length: 13 residues. CDR3 sequence: CATTPGAHNEQFF.

CDR3 protein: CASSPLAGGDAVVGELFF. The rearrangement uses TRBV7-3 and TRBJ2-2; there is no DNA to check the TCRdb D call of TRBD2. Germline-derived CDR1 and CDR2 are SGHTA and FQGTGA. This CDR3 is built from 18 residues.

The CDR3 is CASSQISSRDYNSPLHF. V usage is TRBV16 and J usage is TRBJ1-6; TCRdb's assignment of TRBD1 cannot be checked, as there is no DNA. The CDR3 loop spans 17 amino acids. Looked up from germline, CDR1 is KGHSY and CDR2 is FQNENV.

This sequence joins TRBV4-3 and TRBJ2-2; TCRdb picks TRBD1, but there is no DNA to check that call. Germline assignment: CDR1 LGHNA and CDR2 YSLEER. CDR3 size: 17 residues. The chain's CDR3 is CASSQELDTGLTGELFF.

The chain carries TRBV10-1 and TRBJ1-4. This CDR3 region has 11 residues. Looked up from germline, CDR1 is WNHNN and CDR2 is SYGVQD (reference sequence). The CDR3 loop is CASEENEKLFF.

The chain couples TRBV3-1 to TRBJ2-1; the D call from TCRdb, TRBD2, cannot be confirmed without DNA. This CDR3 has 17 residues. Per germline, CDR1 LGHDT and CDR2 YNNKEL (reference sequence). The CDR3 region is CASSPPWGRASYNEQFF.

CDR3 in amino acids: CASSEHGGAAYNEQFF. This chain uses TRBV7-8 with TRBJ2-1; TCRdb's D call of TRBD2 is untestable without DNA. This CDR3 is built from 16 residues. CDR1 and CDR2 from the germline V gene are SGHVS and FQNEAQ.

The chain couples TRBV29-1 to TRBJ1-1. Germline CDR1 reads SQVTM; CDR2 reads ANQGSEA. The CDR3 is 12 amino acids. CDR3 sequence: CSVEGSPTEAFF.

The rearrangement joins TRBV4-1 to TRBJ2-1; lacking DNA, the TRBD2 call made by TCRdb goes unchecked. The germline gives CDR1 MGHRA, CDR2 YSYEKL. The CDR3 has 13 residues. CDR3 loop: CASSQVGGGEQFF.

The chain carries TRBV5-1 and TRBJ1-1. The CDR3 covers 12 residues. CDR1 and CDR2 (germline): SGHRS, YFSETQ. The CDR3 sequence: CASSVAGIEAFF.

The chain couples TRBV7-2 to TRBJ2-5; TCRdb picks TRBD2, but there is no DNA to check that call. The CDR3 length is 14 residues. Germline V lookup: CDR1 SGHTA, CDR2 FQGNSA. The CDR3 here is CASTFFRGGETQYF. Looking up the rest from reference TRBV7-2 and TRBJ2-5 gives the full variable domain: GAGVSQSPSNKVTEKGKDVELRCDPISGHTALYWYRQSLGQGLEFLIYFQGNSAPDKSGLPSDRFSAERTGGSVSTLTIQRTQQEDSAVYLCASTFFRGGETQYFGPGTRLLVL.